Below, 22 T cell receptor beta chains from the same sample are listed, as sequenced in a study of cytotoxic CD8 clonotypes in ibrutinib-treated CLL. Assay used: immunoSEQ multiplex PCR; TCRdb lists only in-frame clones, some missing. The data contain 150,000 to 250,000 clones, around 72% of them singletons. Material: PBMCs, obtained after 24 months of ibrutinib treatment. The receptors stem from a human donor with chronic lymphocytic leukemia.

This clone was seen a handful of times. The V call is TRBV5-4, the J call TRBJ2-3; 11 nucleotides match TRBD2. The V segment lost 6 bases and the J segment 4 bases; nucleotides outside the gene matches: 4. The CDR3 is 14 amino acids. Per germline, CDR1 SGHNT and CDR2 YYREEE (reference sequence). The CDR3 DNA follows: TGTGCCAGCACCGTAGCGGGAGGGGCAGATACGCAGTATTTT. Its translation: CASTVAGGADTQYF.

The chain has TRBV4-2 and TRBJ2-3; D not certain. CDR1 LGHNA and CDR2 YNFKEQ come from the germline V gene. V lost 1 base and J lost 6, with 8 bases in between. The CDR3 sequence is 13 residues long. The DNA of the CDR3 is TGTGCCAGCAGCCAAGGAGCTGGGGATACGCAGTATTTT. This translates into CASSQGAGDTQYF.

This clone has only a few counts. The rearrangement uses TRBV5-4 and TRBJ2-7; D unresolved. The V end was cut by 0 bases, the J end by 3 bases, with 10 bases between. From germline, CDR1 is SGHNT and CDR2 YYREEE (reference sequence). CDR3 length: 14 residues. CDR3 nucleotides: TGTGCCAGCAGCTTGGTAGGTTCGATCTACGAGCAGTACTTC. It yields the protein CASSLVGSIYEQYF.

The chain uses TRBV27 and TRBJ2-7; 9 bases align to TRBD2. V was clipped by 2 bases and J by 2 bases; unmatched bases: 4. CDR3 length: 15 residues. Germline V gene lookup returns CDR1 MNHEY and CDR2 SMNVEV (reference sequence). This CDR3 is CASSLRLADTYEQYF. The CDR3 region has the DNA TGTGCCAGCAGTTTAAGACTAGCGGACACCTACGAGCAGTACTTC.

The gene calls are TRBV29-1 and TRBJ2-1; no firm D call. V was cut by 3 bases and J by 0 bases, with 18 bases left in between. Looked up from germline, CDR1 is SQVTM and CDR2 is ANQGSEA. This CDR3 comprises 17 residues. In DNA, the CDR3 is TGCAGCGTTGACCGACCCGACGACGGATTCTCCTACAATGAGCAGTTCTTC. Translating gives CSVDRPDDGFSYNEQFF.

This sequence joins TRBV11-3 and TRBJ2-7, with unresolved D. Germline loops: CDR1 SGHNT, CDR2 YENEEA. The CDR3 has 14 residues. V was shortened by 5 bases and J by 2 bases, with 13 bases between the two germline ends. The CDR3 spells CASSLSTVPYEQYF. The CDR3 DNA is TGTGCCAGCAGCCTCTCGACGGTCCCCTACGAGCAGTACTTC. The entire variable domain, with the rest obtained from reference TRBV11-3 and TRBJ2-7, is as follows: EAGVVQSPRYKIIEKKQPVAFWCNPISGHNTLYWYLQNLGQGPELLIRYENEEAVDDSQLPKDRFSAERLKGVDSTLKIQPAELGDSAVYLCASSLSTVPYEQYFGPGTRLTVT.

CDR3 residues: CATSSPFGGLGGTEAFF. In DNA form, the CDR3 reads TGTGCCACCAGCAGTCCATTCGGGGGCCTGGGGGGTACTGAAGCTTTCTTT. The chain recombines TRBV15 with TRBJ1-1; D is perhaps TRBD1 (6 bases). V gave up 3 bases and J gave up 5 bases, with 22 bases separating them. Looked up from germline, CDR1 is LNHNV and CDR2 is YYDKDF (reference sequence). This CDR3 comprises 17 residues.

The chain combines TRBV30 with TRBJ1-6, with 8 bases that match TRBD1. The J segment lost 9 bases and the V segment lost 1 base, leaving 2 bases of the junction unmatched. The CDR3 covers 13 residues. The germline CDR1 and CDR2 sequences are GTSNPN and SVGIG (reference sequence). The CDR3 DNA reads as TGTGCCTGGAGTGAGACAGGGGTTTCACCCCTCCACTTT. Translated, it gives CAWSETGVSPLHF. Together with reference TRBV30 and TRBJ1-6, the CDR3 gives the full variable domain: SQTIHQWPATLVQPVGSPLSLECTVEGTSNPNLYWYRQAAGRGLQLLFYSVGIGQISSEVPQNLSASRPQDRQFILSSKKLLLSDSGFYLCAWSETGVSPLHFGNGTRLTVT.

The chain joins TRBV19 to TRBJ2-1; D remains unclear. This CDR3 contains 14 residues. CDR1 is LNHDA and CDR2 is SQIVND in the germline V gene (reference sequence). Trimming took off 4 bases at V and 0 bases at J, with 7 bases between the two ends. The CDR3 reads CASSTGSSYNEQFF. CDR3 bases: TGTGCCAGTAGTACGGGTAGCTCCTACAATGAGCAGTTCTTC.

This clone was counted a few times. The genes are TRBV6-1 and TRBJ1-2; 7 bases line up with TRBD1. The CDR3 length is 14 residues. Germline V gene sequence: CDR1 MNHNS, CDR2 SASEGT. Trimming took 5 bases from V and 7 from J; bases not matched to a gene: 10. CDR3 in DNA: TGTGCCAGCAGTACTCGCCAGGGGGAGAGTGGCTACACCTTC. It specifies CASSTRQGESGYTF.

V and J are TRBV5-6 and TRBJ1-1; no definite D call. In germline, CDR1 is SGHDT, CDR2 YYEEEE. Trimming removed 2 bases from V and 6 bases from J, with 11 bases in between. This CDR3 is 13 amino acids long. CDR3: CASSLYRVAEAFF. DNA for the CDR3: TGTGCCAGCAGCTTATATAGGGTGGCTGAAGCTTTCTTT.

The rearrangement uses TRBV18 and TRBJ2-7, with 11 positions matching TRBD2. Germline CDR1 and CDR2: KGHSH and LQKENI. CDR3 length equals 16 residues. V trimming: 5 bases; J trimming: 4 bases; junction bases outside the gene matches: 10. The CDR3 is CASSDLLAGVAYEQYF. DNA of the CDR3: TGTGCCAGCTCAGACTTACTAGCGGGAGTCGCGTACGAGCAGTACTTC.

This chain links TRBV10-1 with TRBJ1-3; 10 bases fit TRBD1. V trimming: 4 bases; J trimming: 1 base; junction bases outside the gene matches: 4. The CDR3 is 16 amino acids. Germline V gene sequence: CDR1 WNHNN, CDR2 SYGVQD (reference sequence). The CDR3 spells CASSGTGGSSGNTIYF. CDR3 sequence (DNA): TGCGCCAGCAGTGGGACAGGGGGATCGTCTGGAAACACCATATATTTT.

The chain uses TRBV7-2 and TRBJ1-1; D unclear. Germline V gene sequence: CDR1 SGHTA, CDR2 FQGNSA. The CDR3 loop spans 15 amino acids. V was cut by 0 bases and J by 5 bases, with 13 bases left in between. CDR3 loop: CASSLALLEVTEAFF. The CDR3 DNA reads TGTGCCAGCAGCTTAGCGCTCCTGGAGGTGACTGAAGCTTTCTTT.

The CDR3, as DNA: TGTGCCAGCAGTGACATATGGGATGAGCAGTTCTTC. It codes for CASSDIWDEQFF. The chain recombines TRBV25-1 with TRBJ2-1; no clear D gene. Trimming stripped 3 bases from V and 8 bases from J, with 8 bases between. Per germline, CDR1 MGHDK and CDR2 SYGVNS. This CDR3 contains 12 residues.

This chain links TRBV5-8 with TRBJ2-7, with 7 positions matching TRBD2. The CDR3 totals 15 residues. Trimming at V came to 0 bases and at J to 0 bases, leaving 3 bases not matched to a gene. Germline V gene lookup returns CDR1 SGHTS and CDR2 YDEGEE. Written as DNA, the CDR3 is TGTGCCAGCAGCTTGGGTCTAGCGGTCTCCTACGAGCAGTACTTC. This sequence encodes CASSLGLAVSYEQYF.

This clone appeared a few times. In nucleotides, the CDR3 is TGTGCCAGCAGCAGACAGGGGAACTATGGCTACACCTTC. Its translation: CASSRQGNYGYTF. The rearrangement uses TRBV7-2 and TRBJ1-2; 8 nucleotides align to TRBD1. V was pared by 5 bases and J by 2 bases, with 1 base of the junction left unmatched. This CDR3 is 13 amino acids long. CDR1 and CDR2 (germline): SGHTA, FQGNSA.

This chain links TRBV18 with TRBJ2-3; tentative D call: TRBD1 (6 bases). This CDR3 is 17 amino acids long. Germline V gene data show CDR1 as KGHSH and CDR2 as LQKENI. The V end was cut by 1 base, the J end by 2 bases, with 16 bases between. In DNA form, the CDR3 reads TGTGCCAGCTCACCACTTGGGGACATCTCCTACACAGATACGCAGTATTTT. Amino acid sequence: CASSPLGDISYTDTQYF.

The chain employs TRBV4-3 and TRBJ2-7; no definite D call. The CDR3 loop spans 14 amino acids. CDR1 is LGHNA and CDR2 is YSLEER in the germline V gene. Trimming took 0 bases from V and 4 from J, leaving 10 bases between them. The CDR3: CASSQDRDSYEQYF. In DNA, the CDR3 is TGCGCCAGCAGCCAAGATAGGGATTCGTACGAGCAGTACTTC.

The rearrangement links TRBV10-3 to TRBJ2-1; 14 bases map to TRBD2. The CDR3 is 15 amino acids. J lost 5 bases, V lost 6 bases, and 3 bases had no gene match. Germline CDR1 reads ENHRY; CDR2 reads SYGVKD. Written as DNA, the CDR3 is TGTGCCATCAGCAAGACTAGCGGGAGGGACAATGAGCAGTTCTTC. Residues: CAISKTSGRDNEQFF.

CDR3 sequence: CASSQRTEGFTEAFF. The CDR3 DNA is TGCGCCAGCAGCCAACGGACAGAGGGATTTACTGAAGCTTTCTTT. The rearrangement uses TRBV4-3 and TRBJ1-1, with D possibly being TRBD1 (6 bases). Trimming removed 2 bases at V and 5 bases at J, with 15 bases between. CDR1 is LGHNA and CDR2 is YSLEER in the germline V gene. This CDR3 region has 15 residues.

The V call is TRBV6-1, the J call TRBJ2-7; 8 bases match TRBD2. Trimming at V came to 4 bases and at J to 2 bases, leaving 10 bases not matched to a gene. Germline CDR1 MNHNS, CDR2 SASEGT. The CDR3 has 16 residues. This CDR3 is CASSASLAGYAYEQYF. The CDR3 DNA reads TGTGCCAGCAGTGCCAGCTTAGCGGGGTACGCCTACGAGCAGTACTTC.